The entry below describes one T cell receptor (beta chain). What it binds is unknown. One end of the junction fails to match germline, which may point to a read error. Here immunoSEQ multiplex PCR was the method, and the copy in TCRdb shows in-frame clones only, minus some. The sample shows nearly 200,000 clones, roughly 92% of them seen only once. This sample is drawn from a study of T cell responses to AZD1222 COVID-19 vaccine. Study-level results: Nearly half of the spike-specific TCRs reportedly recognize variant regions that carry no mutations. In a largely white British group with more females than males, clonal diversity was possibly underestimated. CD4 TCRs linked to vaccination spanned spike, dominating at 160-218 and 743-854.

This CDR3 region has 16 residues. CDR1 and CDR2 from the germline V gene are SGHTA and FQGNSA. Sequenced here: peripheral blood, sampled 28 days after the second AZD1222 dose. This clonotype was obtained from an adult who received the AZD1222 COVID-19 vaccine. The chain is built from TRBV7-2 and TRBJ1-2; D uncertain. CDR3 bases: TGTGCCAGTAGCTTAAGTATGGGCCCGACGCGGTATGGCTACACCTTC. This gives the protein CASSLSMGPTRYGYTF. Complete variable domain (other parts from reference TRBV7-2 and TRBJ1-2): GAGVSQSPSNKVTEKGKDVELRCDPISGHTALYWYRQSLGQGLEFLIYFQGNSAPDKSGLPSDRFSAERTGGSVSTLTIQRTQQEDSAVYLCASSLSMGPTRYGYTFGSGTRLTVV.